This TCR beta chain was documented in a study of shared clonotypes between healthy human individuals. Clones were read by immunoSEQ multiplex PCR, and TCRdb kept only the in-frame ones, dropping some. The data show approximately 1,500,000 clones, approximately 98% seen once. The sequenced sample consisted of naive CD4+ T cells sorted from blood. Subset here: CD45RA+ positively selected. The origin of this receptor is a man in his thirties or forties in good health.

The CDR3 nucleotides read TGTGCCAGTAGTTTCTACAGGGGGGCCTACGAGCAGTACTTC. Translating gives CASSFYRGAYEQYF. The chain combines TRBV19 with TRBJ2-7, with 8 positions matching TRBD1. From germline, CDR1 is LNHDA and CDR2 SQIVND (reference sequence). The CDR3 covers 14 residues. Trimming cost V 5 bases and J 2 bases; bases outside gene matches: 5.